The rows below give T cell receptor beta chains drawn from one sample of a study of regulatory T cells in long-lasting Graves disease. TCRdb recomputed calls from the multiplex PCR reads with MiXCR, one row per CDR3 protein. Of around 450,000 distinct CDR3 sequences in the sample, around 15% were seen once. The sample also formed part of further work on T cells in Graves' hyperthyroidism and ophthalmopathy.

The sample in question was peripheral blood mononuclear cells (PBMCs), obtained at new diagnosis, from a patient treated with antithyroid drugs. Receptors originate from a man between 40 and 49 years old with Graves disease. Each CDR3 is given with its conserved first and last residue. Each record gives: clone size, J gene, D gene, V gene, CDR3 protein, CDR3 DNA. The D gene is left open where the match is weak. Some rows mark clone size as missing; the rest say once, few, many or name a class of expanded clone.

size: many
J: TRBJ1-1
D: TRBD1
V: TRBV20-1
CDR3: CSARRDSEAFF
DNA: TGCAGTGCTCGCCGGGACAGTGAAGCTTTCTTT

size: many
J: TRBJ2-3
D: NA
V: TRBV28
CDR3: CASSRIVSTDTQYF
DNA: TGTGCCAGCAGCAGGATAGTCAGCACAGATACGCAGTATTTT

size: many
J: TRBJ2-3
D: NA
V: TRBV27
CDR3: CASSLKQTNTDTQYF
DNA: TGTGCCAGCAGTTTAAAACAGACAAACACAGATACGCAGTATTTT

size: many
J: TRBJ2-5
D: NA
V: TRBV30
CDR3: CAWSVLGSFGAQYF
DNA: TGTGCCTGGAGTGTACTCGGTAGCTTTGGGGCCCAGTACTTC

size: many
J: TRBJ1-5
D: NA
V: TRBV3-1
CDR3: CASSYPRADISNQPQHF
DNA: TGTGCCAGCAGCTACCCCCGTGCGGACATTAGCAATCAGCCCCAGCATTTT

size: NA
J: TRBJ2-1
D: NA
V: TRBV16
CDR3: CASSHLTRPYNNEQFF
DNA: TGTGCCAGCAGCCATCTGACTCGTCCCTACAACAATGAGCAGTTCTTC

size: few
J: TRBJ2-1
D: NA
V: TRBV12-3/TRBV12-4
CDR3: CASTLRGDEQFF
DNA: TGTGCCAGCACCCTCAGGGGTGATGAGCAGTTCTTC

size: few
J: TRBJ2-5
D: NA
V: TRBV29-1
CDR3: CSAGGFSGETQYF
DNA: TGCAGCGCAGGGGGGTTTAGCGGAGAGACCCAGTACTTC

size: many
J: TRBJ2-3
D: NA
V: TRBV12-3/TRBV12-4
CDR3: CASSSGTDTQYF
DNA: TGTGCCAGCAGTTCGGGCACAGATACGCAGTATTTT

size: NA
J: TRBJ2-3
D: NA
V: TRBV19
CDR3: CASSIETDTQYF
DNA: TGTGCCAGTAGTATTGAGACAGATACGCAGTATTTT

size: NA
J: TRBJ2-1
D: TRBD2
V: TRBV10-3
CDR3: CALKTATGGNEQFF
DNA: TGTGCTCTGAAGACCGCGACGGGGGGCAATGAGCAGTTCTTC

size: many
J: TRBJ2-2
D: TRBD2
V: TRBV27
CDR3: CASSFDGGVGELFF
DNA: TGTGCCAGCAGTTTTGACGGGGGGGTCGGGGAGCTGTTTTTT

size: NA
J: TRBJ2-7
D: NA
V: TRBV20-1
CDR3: CSANSYLEQYF
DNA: TGCAGTGCAAACAGCTACCTGGAGCAGTACTTC

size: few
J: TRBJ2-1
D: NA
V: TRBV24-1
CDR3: CATSDLQQENEQFF
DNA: TGTGCCACCAGTGATCTCCAACAAGAGAATGAGCAGTTCTTC

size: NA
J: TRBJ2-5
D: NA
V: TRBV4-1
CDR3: CASSQDLGEQETQYF
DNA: TGCGCCAGCAGCCAAGACTTGGGGGAACAAGAGACCCAGTACTTC

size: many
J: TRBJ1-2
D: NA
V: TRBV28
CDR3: CASSRMAGGGTF
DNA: TGTGCCAGCAGTCGCATGGCTGGGGGCGGCACCTTC

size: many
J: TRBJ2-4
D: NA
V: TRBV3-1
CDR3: CASSHPQPSGAKNIQYF
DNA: TGTGCCAGCAGCCACCCCCAGCCCTCGGGGGCAAAAAACATTCAGTACTTC

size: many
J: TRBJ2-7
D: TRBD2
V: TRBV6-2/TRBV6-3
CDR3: CASSYQGLAGAVYDGIYYEQYF
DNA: TGTGCCAGCAGTTACCAGGGACTAGCGGGAGCTGTCTACGATGGTATCTACTACGAGCAGTACTTC

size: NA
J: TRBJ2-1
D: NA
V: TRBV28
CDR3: CASSLGFLENEQFF
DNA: TGTGCCAGCAGTTTGGGATTTTTAGAGAATGAGCAGTTCTTC

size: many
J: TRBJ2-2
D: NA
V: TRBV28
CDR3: CASSTPGAGGELFF
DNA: TGTGCCAGCAGTACCCCCGGGGCAGGCGGGGAGCTGTTTTTT

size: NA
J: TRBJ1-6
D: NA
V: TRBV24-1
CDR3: CATPPSYNSPLHF
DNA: TGTGCCACCCCGCCATCGTATAATTCACCCCTCCACTTT

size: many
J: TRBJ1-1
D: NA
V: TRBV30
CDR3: CAWSVGRGNTEAFF
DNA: TGTGCCTGGAGTGTCGGACGGGGGAACACTGAAGCTTTCTTT

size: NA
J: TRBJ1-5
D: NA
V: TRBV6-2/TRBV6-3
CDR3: CANRTGRTNNQPQHF
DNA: TGTGCCAACAGAACAGGGAGGACAAACAATCAGCCCCAGCATTTT

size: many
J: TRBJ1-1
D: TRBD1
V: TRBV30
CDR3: CAWSSGTGLTEAFF
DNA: TGTGCCTGGAGTTCCGGGACAGGGCTCACTGAAGCTTTCTTT

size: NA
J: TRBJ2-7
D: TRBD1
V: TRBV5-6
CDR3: CASSLGTVRAYEQYF
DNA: TGTGCCAGCAGCCTAGGGACAGTTCGCGCCTACGAGCAGTACTTC

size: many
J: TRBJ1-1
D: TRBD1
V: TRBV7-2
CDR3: CASSFSRDRGPNTEAFF
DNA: TGTGCCAGCAGCTTCTCCCGGGACAGGGGTCCGAACACTGAAGCTTTCTTT

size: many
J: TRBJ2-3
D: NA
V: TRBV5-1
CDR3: CASSLKAGFTDTQYF
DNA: TGCGCCAGCAGCTTAAAGGCGGGATTCACAGATACGCAGTATTTT

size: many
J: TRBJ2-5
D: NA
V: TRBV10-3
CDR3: CAIAPSGMQETQYF
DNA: TGTGCCATCGCACCGAGCGGAATGCAAGAGACCCAGTACTTC

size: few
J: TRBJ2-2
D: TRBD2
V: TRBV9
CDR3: CASSPSAGTNTGELFF
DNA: TGTGCCAGCAGCCCCTCAGCGGGAACGAACACCGGGGAGCTGTTTTTT

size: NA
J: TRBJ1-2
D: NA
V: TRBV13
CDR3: CASSRPVIGYTF
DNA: TGTGCCAGCAGTCGACCAGTTATTGGCTACACCTTC

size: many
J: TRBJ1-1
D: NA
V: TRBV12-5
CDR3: CASVPGAWDTEAFF
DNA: TGTGCTAGTGTCCCCGGGGCCTGGGACACTGAAGCTTTCTTT

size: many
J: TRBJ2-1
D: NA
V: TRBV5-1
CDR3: CASSRGELYNEQFF
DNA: TGCGCCAGCAGCAGGGGAGAACTGTACAATGAGCAGTTCTTC

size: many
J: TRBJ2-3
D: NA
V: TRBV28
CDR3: CASSLQDPIPPDTQYF
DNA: TGTGCCAGCAGTTTACAGGACCCAATCCCCCCAGATACGCAGTATTTT